This TCR beta chain was recorded in a study of post-analysis software for immune sequencing data. Study-level information: Multiple sclerosis in the patients followed relapsing-remitting, secondary progressive and progressive-relapsing courses. Study-wide points: With F measure, samples from one preparation batch clustered together strongly. Those with multiple sclerosis, the patient group, showed significantly lower normalized Chao1 diversity than controls. In patients, TRBV5-6, TRBV5-1 and TRBV20-1 belonged to four or five TRBV segments found more frequently than in controls.

Presence of unique molecular identifiers characterized the TCR beta cDNA libraries. Input populations of about 0.9 to 10 million T cells gave rise to a few hundred thousand cDNA molecules. TCRdb re-called the PCR reads with MiXCR, one entry per CDR3 protein. The data contain about 540,000 distinct CDR3 sequences, roughly 34% of them singletons. This clonotype was detected only a few times. Its target is unknown. The CDR3 sequence is 12 residues long. V lost 0 bases to trimming and J lost 3 bases, with 3 bases between them. Germline V gives CDR1 SGHKS, CDR2 YYEKEE (reference sequence). The sample taken for sequencing was blood. The V and J genes are TRBV5-5 and TRBJ1-1; D unclear. The receptor was derived from a girl aged 2-17 years with multiple sclerosis. The chain's CDR3 is CASSLVDTEAFF. The CDR3 DNA sequence: TGTGCCAGCAGCTTGGTGGACACTGAAGCTTTCTTT.